This T cell receptor beta chain originates from a study of blood T cells in healthy people across ages. For the study at large: Capturing about one barcoded beta molecule per two T cells was achieved by template switching.

Samples had at least 6.5 million PBMCs isolated from them. Broader study findings: Strong correlation existed between TCR beta diversity and naive T cell percentage.

A sample-barcoded 5' primer and a J-beta primer mix were used in a second PCR of about 7 to 11 cycles. TCRdb fed the 5' RACE reads into MiXCR, producing one record per CDR3 protein. The sample records about 1.7 million distinct CDR3 sequences, 28% being singletons. Germline values: CDR1 MNHEY, CDR2 SMNVEV (reference sequence). The CDR3 consists of 14 residues. A remark on this clonotype: Its target is unknown. One end of the junction is discordant with germline, which a read error may explain.

This receptor was taken from a woman aged 25-40 years in good health. Sequenced sample: blood. The chain has TRBV27 and TRBJ2-1; 7 nucleotides line up with TRBD1. CDR3 protein: CASRWDRSYNERFF. In DNA form, the CDR3 reads TGTGCCAGCAGGTGGGACAGATCCTACAATGAGCGGTTCTTC.